This T cell receptor (beta chain) was documented in a study of blood T cell repertoires in COVID-19. Study details: Some COVID-19 samples were acute and others convalescent; all came from the United States, Italy and Spain. From T cells, B-cell-depleted T cells, or PBMCs came the material, which was cDNA or gDNA.

The sample holds one count of this clone. Trimming at V came to 3 bases and at J to 7 bases, leaving 12 bases not matched to a gene. Germline-derived CDR1 and CDR2 are SGDLS and YYNGEE. This CDR3 contains 16 residues. In the original processing: By means of reference gene primer amplification, nucleated cell counts were estimated. TCRdb's table, derived via immunoSEQ multiplex PCR, lists solely in-frame clones and lacks some. V, J and clone size derive from that table, while D and trimming were established from the DNA sequence. The table shows around 60,000 clones, with approximately 87% occurring only once.

The sequence came from a human donor in a cohort sampled during active COVID-19. The specimen sequenced was peripheral blood. The chain combines TRBV9 with TRBJ1-4, with 7 bases aligning to TRBD1. The chain's CDR3 is CASSARPTGSGEKLFF. CDR3 bases: TGTGCCAGCAGCGCCCGACCGACAGGGTCCGGTGAAAAACTGTTTTTT.